Listed here are 13 T cell receptor beta chains from one sample, sequenced in a study of T cells in tumors after PD-1 blockade. Data came from immunoSEQ multiplex PCR; TCRdb stores just in-frame clones and leaves some out. This table has 14,000 to 15,000 clones, around 79% appearing once. The specimen was PBMCs, collected after anti-PD-1 treatment. The receptors were gathered from a human donor with basal cell carcinoma.

This clone occurred once. The V call is TRBV2, the J call TRBJ2-1; the D gene could be TRBD1 or TRBD2 (6 bases each). The V end was cut by 5 bases, the J end by 6 bases, with 20 bases between. CDR3 size: 16 residues. The germline V gene encodes CDR1 SNHLY and CDR2 FYNNEI. The DNA for the CDR3 is TGTGCCAGCAGTTTGGAGGGGACAAGATCGTCCAATGAGCAGTTCTTC. Amino acid sequence: CASSLEGTRSSNEQFF.

The V gene is TRBV7-9, the J gene TRBJ2-1; no firm D call. Germline V lookup: CDR1 SEHNR, CDR2 FQNEAQ (reference sequence). V was clipped by 2 bases and J by 16 bases, with 27 bases between them. The CDR3 covers 16 residues. The CDR3 coding sequence is TGTGCCAGCAGCTTATACCGCCTCTCGATGTCGCGGAGTGAATTCTTC. Protein sequence: CASSLYRLSMSRSEFF.

This chain joins TRBV4-1 and TRBJ1-2; a weak D match, TRBD1 (6 bases). Germline assignment: CDR1 MGHRA and CDR2 YSYEKL. This CDR3 has 14 amino acids. The V end was cut by 4 bases, the J end by 7 bases, with 16 bases between. The CDR3 nucleotides read TGCGCCAGCAGCCCCGGGGGGGGCTGGGGTGGCTACACCTTC. Amino acids: CASSPGGGWGGYTF.

V and J are TRBV30 and TRBJ1-6; D is unresolved. V shed 3 bases and J shed 10 bases, with 13 bases lying between them. Germline V gene sequence: CDR1 GTSNPN, CDR2 SVGIG (reference sequence). This CDR3 contains 13 residues. CDR3: CAWRAVRRSPLHF. DNA of the CDR3: TGTGCCTGGAGAGCGGTCCGAAGATCACCCCTCCACTTT.

The CDR3 nucleotides are TGTGCCAGCAGCCAAGAAACCGGGGCTGGATACAATGAGCAGTTCTTC. Its protein is CASSQETGAGYNEQFF. This chain links TRBV3-1 (or the pseudogene TRBV3-2) with TRBJ2-1; D may be TRBD1 or TRBD2 (5 bases each). This CDR3 region has 16 residues. V was pared by 0 bases and J by 4 bases, with 13 bases between. CDR1 is LGHDT, CDR2 YNNKEL, per germline (reference sequence).

The chain has TRBV6-5 and TRBJ1-1; D gene unclear. Trimming stripped 8 bases from V and 1 base from J, with 11 bases between. The CDR3 has 13 residues. Per the germline V gene, CDR1 is MNHEY and CDR2 is SVGAGI. CDR3 loop: CASRFNRNTEAFF. The CDR3 coding sequence is TGTGCCAGCCGATTCAATAGGAACACTGAAGCTTTCTTT.

The V and J genes are TRBV27 and TRBJ2-3; 9 bases agree with TRBD2. CDR1 and CDR2 (germline): MNHEY, SMNVEV (reference sequence). After removal of 5 bases from V and 0 bases from J, the junction contained 9 bases not matched to a gene. There are 17 residues in the CDR3. In nucleotides, the CDR3 is TGTGCCAGCAGTCCCGGGAGACTAGCGGCTAGCACAGATACGCAGTATTTT. Its translation: CASSPGRLAASTDTQYF.

Here the CDR3 DNA reads TGTGCCAGCAGTTTACCGACTAGCGGGGGACGCTCCTACAATGAGCAGTTCTTC. It encodes CASSLPTSGGRSYNEQFF. The chain links TRBV28 to TRBJ2-1, with 12 bases fitting TRBD2. CDR1 and CDR2 from the germline V gene are MDHEN and SYDVKM. With V trimmed by 2 bases and J by 0 bases, 5 bases remained unmatched. The CDR3 is made up of 18 amino acids.

This clone occurred once. The CDR3 coding sequence is TGTGCCAGCAGTGAAGTGTACAGTCCTATACTTTCCTACGAGCAGTACTTC. Amino acids: CASSEVYSPILSYEQYF. This sequence joins TRBV6-1 and TRBJ2-7; D remains ambiguous. Trimming took 1 base from V and 1 from J, leaving 17 bases between them. The germline gives CDR1 MNHNS, CDR2 SASEGT. This CDR3 comprises 17 residues.

This rearrangement joins TRBV12-3 or TRBV12-4 to TRBJ2-3; a weak D match, TRBD1 (6 bases). The CDR3 has 12 amino acids. With 7 bases removed from V and 3 bases from J, the gap between germline ends came to 8 bases. Written as DNA, the CDR3 is TGTGCCAGCAAGGGGGAGACAGATACGCAGTATTTT. This gives the protein CASKGETDTQYF.

The chain combines TRBV2 with TRBJ2-3, with TRBD1 matching 11 bases. Per germline, CDR1 SNHLY and CDR2 FYNNEI. The CDR3 runs to 15 residues. V shed 6 bases and J 5 bases; nucleotides not matched to a gene: 7. The chain's CDR3 is CASRRDRGVGDTQYF. The CDR3 DNA sequence: TGTGCCAGCAGGAGGGACAGGGGGGTAGGAGATACGCAGTATTTT.

The J gene is TRBJ2-1, the V gene TRBV7-3; 10 bases agree with TRBD2. J gave up 6 bases and V 3 bases, and 11 bases lay outside the gene matches. CDR1 is SGHTA and CDR2 is FQGTGA in the germline V gene. The CDR3 totals 17 residues. The CDR3 loop is CASSLRTAGGPSNEQFF. CDR3 nucleotide sequence: TGTGCCAGCAGCTTGCGAACAGCGGGGGGGCCCAGCAATGAGCAGTTCTTC.

This clone was counted once. The V call is TRBV7-3, the J call TRBJ1-6; D is possibly TRBD1 (5 bases). The germline CDR1 and CDR2 sequences are SGHTA and FQGTGA. Trimming cost V 4 bases and J 2 bases, with 12 bases left between them. This CDR3 contains 16 residues. CDR3 nucleotides: TGTGCCAGCAGCTCCTCTGGGGGGACCTATAATTCACCCCTCCACTTT. It yields the protein CASSSSGGTYNSPLHF.